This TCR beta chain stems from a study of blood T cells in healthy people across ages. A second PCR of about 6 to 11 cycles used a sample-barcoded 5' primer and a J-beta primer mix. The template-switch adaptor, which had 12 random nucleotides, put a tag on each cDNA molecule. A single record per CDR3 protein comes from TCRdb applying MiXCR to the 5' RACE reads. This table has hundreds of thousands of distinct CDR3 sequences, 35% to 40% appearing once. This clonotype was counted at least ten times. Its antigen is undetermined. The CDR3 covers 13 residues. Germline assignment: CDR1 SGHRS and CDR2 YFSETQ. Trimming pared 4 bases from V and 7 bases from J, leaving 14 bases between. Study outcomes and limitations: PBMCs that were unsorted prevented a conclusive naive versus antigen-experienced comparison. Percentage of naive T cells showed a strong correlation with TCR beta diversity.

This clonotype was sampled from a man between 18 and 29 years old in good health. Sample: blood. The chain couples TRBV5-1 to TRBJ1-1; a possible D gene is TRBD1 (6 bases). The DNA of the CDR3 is TGCGCCAGCAGCCCTAATACAGGGAGTGAAGCTTTCTTT. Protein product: CASSPNTGSEAFF.